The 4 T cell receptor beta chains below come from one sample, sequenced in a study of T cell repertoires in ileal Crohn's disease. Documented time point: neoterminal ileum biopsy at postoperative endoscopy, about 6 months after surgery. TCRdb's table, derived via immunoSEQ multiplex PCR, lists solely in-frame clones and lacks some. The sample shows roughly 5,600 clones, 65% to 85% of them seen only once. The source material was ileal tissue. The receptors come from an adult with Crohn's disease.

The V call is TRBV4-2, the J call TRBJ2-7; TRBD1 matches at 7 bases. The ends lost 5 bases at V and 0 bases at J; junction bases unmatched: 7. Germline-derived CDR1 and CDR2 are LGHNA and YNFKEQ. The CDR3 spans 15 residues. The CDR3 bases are TGTGCCAGCAGCTTTACAGGGGAAAGCTCCTACGAGCAGTACTTC. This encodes CASSFTGESSYEQYF.

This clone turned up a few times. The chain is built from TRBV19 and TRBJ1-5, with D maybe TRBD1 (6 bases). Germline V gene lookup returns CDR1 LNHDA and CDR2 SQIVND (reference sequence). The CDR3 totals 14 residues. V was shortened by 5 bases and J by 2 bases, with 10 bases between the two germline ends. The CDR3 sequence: CASSYAGGNQPQHF. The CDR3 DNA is TGTGCCAGTAGTTACGCAGGGGGCAATCAGCCCCAGCATTTT.

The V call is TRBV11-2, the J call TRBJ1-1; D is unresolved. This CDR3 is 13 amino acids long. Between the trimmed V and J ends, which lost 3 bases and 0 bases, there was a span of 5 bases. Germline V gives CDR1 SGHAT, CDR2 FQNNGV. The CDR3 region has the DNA TGTGCCAGCAGCTTGGCAATGAACACTGAAGCTTTCTTT. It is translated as CASSLAMNTEAFF.

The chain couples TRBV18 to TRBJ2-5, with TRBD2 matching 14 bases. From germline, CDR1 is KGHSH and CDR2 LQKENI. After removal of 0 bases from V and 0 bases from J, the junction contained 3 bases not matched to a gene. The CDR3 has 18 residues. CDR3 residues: CASSPPGLAGAYQETQYF. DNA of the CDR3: TGTGCCAGCTCACCACCGGGACTAGCGGGGGCCTACCAAGAGACCCAGTACTTC.